This section outlines one TCR beta chain sequence together with its context. Germline-derived CDR1 and CDR2 are PRHDT and FYEKMQ (reference sequence). The CDR3 has 16 amino acids. The V gene lost 0 bases and the J gene lost 2 bases, with 11 bases spanning the gap. This sample stems from a study of T cell responses to AZD1222 COVID-19 vaccine. Sequencing used immunoSEQ multiplex PCR; TCRdb keeps in-frame clones, though not all of them. This sample has over 150,000 clones, with over 80% found just once. This material consisted of peripheral blood, taken 28 days after the second dose of the MenACWY control vaccine. The sequence came from an adult who received the MenACWY meningococcal vaccine as a control. The chain employs TRBV13 and TRBJ1-3, with a tentative D call TRBD1 (6 bases). The CDR3 protein is CASSLGSRTAGNTIYF. CDR3 coding DNA: TGTGCCAGCAGCTTAGGGTCAAGGACAGCTGGAAACACCATATATTTT. Full variable domain (remainder filled in from reference TRBV13 and TRBJ1-3): AAGVIQSPRHLIKEKRETATLKCYPIPRHDTVYWYQQGPGQDPQFLISFYEKMQSDKGSIPDRFSAQQFSDYHSELNMSSLELGDSALYFCASSLGSRTAGNTIYFGEGSWLTVV.